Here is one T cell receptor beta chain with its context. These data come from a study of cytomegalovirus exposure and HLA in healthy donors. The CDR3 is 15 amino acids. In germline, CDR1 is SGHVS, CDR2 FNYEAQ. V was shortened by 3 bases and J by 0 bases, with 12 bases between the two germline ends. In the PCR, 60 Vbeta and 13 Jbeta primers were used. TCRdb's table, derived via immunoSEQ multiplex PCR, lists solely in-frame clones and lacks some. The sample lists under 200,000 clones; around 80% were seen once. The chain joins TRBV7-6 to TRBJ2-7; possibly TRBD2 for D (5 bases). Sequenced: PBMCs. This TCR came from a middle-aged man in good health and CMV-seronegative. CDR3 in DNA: TGTGCCAGCAGCTTCAGCGTCGGGATCTCCTACGAGCAGTACTTC. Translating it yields CASSFSVGISYEQYF.